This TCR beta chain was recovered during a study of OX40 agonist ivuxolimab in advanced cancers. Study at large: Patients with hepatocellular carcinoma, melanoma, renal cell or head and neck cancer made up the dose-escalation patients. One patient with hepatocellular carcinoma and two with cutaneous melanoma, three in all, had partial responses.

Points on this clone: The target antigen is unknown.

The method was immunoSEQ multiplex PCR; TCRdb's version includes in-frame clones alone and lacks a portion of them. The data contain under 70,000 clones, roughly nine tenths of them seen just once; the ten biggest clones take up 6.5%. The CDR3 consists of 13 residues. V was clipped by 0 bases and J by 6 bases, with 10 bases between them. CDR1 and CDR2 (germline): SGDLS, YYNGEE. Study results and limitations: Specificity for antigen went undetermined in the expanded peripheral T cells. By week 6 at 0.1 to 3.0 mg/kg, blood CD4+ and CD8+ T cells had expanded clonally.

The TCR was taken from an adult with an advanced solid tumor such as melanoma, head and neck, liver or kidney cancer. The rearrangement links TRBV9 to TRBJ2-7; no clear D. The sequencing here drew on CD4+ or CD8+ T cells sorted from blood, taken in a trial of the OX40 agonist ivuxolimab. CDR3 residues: CASSVDEWREQYF. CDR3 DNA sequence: TGTGCCAGCAGCGTAGACGAATGGCGCGAGCAGTACTTC.